This T cell receptor beta chain is from a study of blood T cells in healthy people across ages. Using a J-beta primer mix together with a sample-barcoded 5' primer, a second PCR was run for roughly 7 to 12 cycles. A template-switch adaptor with 12 random nucleotides tagged each cDNA molecule. From the 5' RACE reads, TCRdb called clonotypes with MiXCR, one entry per CDR3 protein. The data contain 1.5 million or so distinct CDR3 sequences, approximately 42% of them seen just once; the ten biggest clones take up 7.9%. CDR1 GTSNPN and CDR2 SVGIG come from the germline V gene (reference sequence). The CDR3 has 16 residues. V gave up 0 bases and J gave up 3 bases; unmatched junction bases: 4. This clonotype has a handful of counts. The antigen is unknown. Findings and limits, study-wide: PBMCs that were unsorted prevented a conclusive naive versus antigen-experienced comparison. There were more naive CD4+ cells and higher diversity in long-lived donors than in aged donors.

This TCR was sampled from a woman under 30 in good health. Source material: blood. V is TRBV30 and J is TRBJ2-3; 12 bases line up with TRBD2. The CDR3 sequence: CAWSVSLAGGTDTQYF. The CDR3 region has the DNA TGTGCCTGGAGTGTATCACTAGCGGGGGGAACAGATACGCAGTATTTT.